This entry lists 30 T cell receptor beta chains sequenced from one sample in a study of T cells after yellow fever vaccination. A single record per CDR3 protein comes from TCRdb applying MiXCR to the 5' RACE reads. The sample shows fewer than 400,000 distinct CDR3 sequences, over 8.5% of them seen only once. The sequenced sample was CD4+ T cells sorted from PBMCs, obtained 45 days after the yellow fever booster vaccination. Receptors were obtained from a man between 18 and 35 years old who received the YFV17D yellow fever vaccine.

This clonotype occurred a few times. This chain uses TRBV9 with TRBJ1-2; tentative D call: TRBD1 (6 bases). Trimming removed 3 bases from V and 3 bases from J, with 12 bases in between. Germline CDR1 and CDR2: SGDLS and YYNGEE. The CDR3 consists of 14 residues. This chain's CDR3 is CASSAGQIYYGYTF. The CDR3 bases are TGTGCCAGCAGCGCCGGACAGATTTACTATGGCTACACCTTC.

The table lists this clonotype with a count of one. V and J are TRBV19 and TRBJ1-6; maybe TRBD1 (5 bases). The V end was cut by 5 bases, the J end by 9 bases, with 23 bases between. The CDR3 contains 17 residues. Germline CDR1 LNHDA, CDR2 SQIVND (reference sequence). The CDR3 is CASSPPPGSLRRSPLHF. For the CDR3, the DNA is TGTGCCAGTAGTCCCCCGCCAGGGTCACTTCGCCGTTCACCCCTCCACTTT.

The chain recombines TRBV5-1 with TRBJ2-2, with D perhaps matching TRBD1 (5 bases). V shed 2 bases and J shed 5 bases, with 13 bases lying between them. Germline V lookup: CDR1 SGHRS, CDR2 YFSETQ. The CDR3 contains 15 residues. CDR3 protein: CASSFQGDGTGELFF. The CDR3 DNA follows: TGCGCCAGCAGCTTCCAAGGGGATGGTACCGGGGAGCTGTTTTTT.

This chain connects TRBV5-4 to TRBJ1-2, with 9 bases aligning to TRBD1. V lost 4 bases and J lost 4; bases outside the gene matches: 2. The germline gives CDR1 SGHNT, CDR2 YYREEE (reference sequence). The CDR3 covers 13 residues. This CDR3 reads CASSQQGAYGYTF. CDR3 bases: TGTGCCAGCAGCCAACAGGGGGCCTATGGCTACACCTTC.

J is TRBJ2-5 and V is TRBV6-5; maybe TRBD2 (5 bases). CDR3 length: 14 amino acids. In germline, CDR1 is MNHEY, CDR2 SVGAGI. Trimming shortened V by 5 bases and J by 5 bases, and 15 bases separated the two germline ends. CDR3 bases: TGTGCCAGCAGTGGCGGCCCCGGCGGGGAGACCCAGTACTTC. It is translated as CASSGGPGGETQYF.

This rearrangement joins TRBV18 to TRBJ2-5; D might be TRBD1 (6 bases). CDR1 is KGHSH, CDR2 LQKENI, per germline. This CDR3 has 11 residues. With 10 bases removed from V and 5 bases from J, the gap between germline ends came to 11 bases. CDR3: CATTRGETQYF. The DNA of the CDR3 is TGTGCCACCACGAGGGGGGAGACCCAGTACTTC.

The CDR3 coding sequence is TGCGCCAGCAGCCCATCAATATCGCGAGGAGGGACTCAGTACTTC. It is translated as CASSPSISRGGTQYF. The chain is built from TRBV23-1 and TRBJ2-7; weak D call: TRBD2 (6 bases). TRBV23-1 is sorted into the ORF group, with uncertain function. Trimming shortened V by 6 bases and J by 10 bases, and 25 bases separated the two germline ends. The CDR3 runs to 15 residues.

This clonotype was observed a few times. The chain combines TRBV4-2 with TRBJ1-3, with 9 bases identical to TRBD1. V lost 4 bases, J lost 8 bases, and 6 bases stayed unmatched. CDR3 size: 14 residues. Looked up from germline, CDR1 is LGHNA and CDR2 is YNFKEQ. Here the CDR3 reads CASSLSDRGHTIYF. The CDR3 DNA follows: TGTGCCAGCAGCCTTTCGGACAGGGGACACACCATATATTTT.

In its sample, this clonotype was seen a few times. The chain recombines TRBV12-3 or TRBV12-4 with TRBJ1-2, with 7 nucleotides matching TRBD1. The length of the CDR3 is 16 residues. Trimming at V came to 3 bases and at J to 8 bases, leaving 15 bases not matched to a gene. CDR3 loop: CASSFYPHRGQQGYTF. The CDR3 nucleotides are TGTGCCAGCAGTTTTTACCCCCACAGGGGACAGCAAGGCTACACCTTC.

This clonotype was seen a few times. The gene calls are TRBV5-6 and TRBJ2-3; TRBD1 is a possible D gene (5 bases). The CDR3 is 13 amino acids. Germline CDR1 SGHDT, CDR2 YYEEEE. Between the trimmed V and J ends, which lost 7 bases and 6 bases, there was a span of 15 bases. The CDR3 DNA sequence: TGTGCCAGCTGTGGGGCCAGGAAGGATACGCAGTATTTT. Translated, it gives CASCGARKDTQYF.

This clonotype was recorded at least ten times. CDR3 in amino acids: CASSLDRAYEQYF. The CDR3, as DNA: TGTGCCAGCAGCTTAGACAGGGCCTACGAGCAGTACTTC. This rearrangement joins TRBV7-2 to TRBJ2-7, with D perhaps matching TRBD1 (6 bases). CDR1 and CDR2 (germline): SGHTA, FQGNSA. The CDR3 is 13 amino acids. Trimming took off 1 base at V and 2 bases at J, with 6 bases between the two ends. The whole variable domain, filled in from reference TRBV7-2 and TRBJ2-7, reads GAGVSQSPSNKVTEKGKDVELRCDPISGHTALYWYRQSLGQGLEFLIYFQGNSAPDKSGLPSDRFSAERTGGSVSTLTIQRTQQEDSAVYLCASSLDRAYEQYFGPGTRLTVT.

J is TRBJ2-1 and V is TRBV20-1; D remains ambiguous. The V gene's germline CDR1 is DFQATT and CDR2 SNEGSKA (reference sequence). The CDR3 sequence is 12 residues long. V lost 3 bases and J lost 5, with 8 bases in between. The CDR3 protein is CSARRNHNEQFF. The CDR3 region has the DNA TGCAGTGCTAGGAGGAACCACAATGAGCAGTTCTTC.

The genes are TRBV5-1 and TRBJ2-3; D uncertain. CDR1 and CDR2 from the germline V gene are SGHRS and YFSETQ. The CDR3 totals 14 residues. V shed 0 bases and J shed 6 bases, with 11 bases lying between them. CDR3 DNA sequence: TGCGCCAGCAGCTTGGTTGGCGCCGGGGATACGCAGTATTTT. It translates to CASSLVGAGDTQYF.

The table lists this clonotype with a few counts. The genes are TRBV27 and TRBJ2-5; TRBD1 might be the D (6 bases). Germline V gene lookup returns CDR1 MNHEY and CDR2 SMNVEV (reference sequence). With 3 bases removed from V and 4 bases from J, the gap between germline ends came to 9 bases. This CDR3 has 13 amino acids. The DNA of the CDR3 is TGTGCCAGCAGTTTCGACAGGATAGAGACCCAGTACTTC. Translated: CASSFDRIETQYF.

The chain links TRBV5-1 to TRBJ2-2; D is uncertain. The CDR3 runs to 17 residues. Trimming cost V 4 bases and J 0 bases, with 16 bases left between them. Germline V gene data show CDR1 as SGHRS and CDR2 as YFSETQ. This chain's CDR3 is CASSPTLGWSNTGELFF. CDR3 coding DNA: TGCGCCAGCAGCCCTACACTTGGTTGGTCGAACACCGGGGAGCTGTTTTTT.

This sequence joins TRBV28 and TRBJ1-2, with 10 bases aligning to TRBD1. Germline-derived CDR1 and CDR2 are MDHEN and SYDVKM. The length of the CDR3 is 16 residues. J gave up 4 bases and V 6 bases, and 11 bases lay outside the gene matches. DNA for the CDR3: TGTGCCAGCAGCTCGACAGGGGGCCCCGAGGGCTATGGCTACACCTTC. It encodes CASSSTGGPEGYGYTF.

The chain employs TRBV6-2 or TRBV6-3 and TRBJ2-7; 7 bases agree with TRBD1. V was pared by 2 bases and J by 3 bases, with 13 bases of the junction left unmatched. The CDR3 consists of 17 residues. The germline gives CDR1 MNHEY, CDR2 SVGEGT. Written as DNA, the CDR3 is TGTGCCAGCAGTTACCCTAACAGGGGCCAGGGGAACTACGAGCAGTACTTC. This sequence encodes CASSYPNRGQGNYEQYF.

The chain employs TRBV28 and TRBJ1-1; 7 nucleotides match TRBD1. From germline, CDR1 is MDHEN and CDR2 SYDVKM. The CDR3 length is 17 residues. Trimming at V came to 10 bases and at J to 0 bases, leaving 17 bases not matched to a gene. The CDR3 region has the DNA TGTGCCACCTCTCAAGGGGGCGGAGGATTTATGAACACTGAAGCTTTCTTT. Amino acid sequence: CATSQGGGGFMNTEAFF.

This chain joins TRBV3-1 and TRBJ1-1; no clear D gene. Germline V gene sequence: CDR1 LGHDT, CDR2 YNNKEL (reference sequence). Trimming took 1 base from V and 4 from J, leaving 13 bases between them. The CDR3 is made up of 15 amino acids. In nucleotides, the CDR3 is TGTGCCAGCAGCCAAGGGTCCGCTGCCACCACTGAAGCTTTCTTT. This translates into CASSQGSAATTEAFF.

The chain has TRBV5-1 and TRBJ1-2; TRBD1 matches 8 bases. From germline, CDR1 is SGHRS and CDR2 YFSETQ. CDR3 length: 13 amino acids. The V and J ends lost 4 bases and 6 bases, in that order; junction bases with no gene match: 5. CDR3 in DNA: TGCGCCAGCAGCCCACGGACAGGGAATGGCTACACCTTC. Amino acids: CASSPRTGNGYTF.

This clonotype appeared a few times. The J gene is TRBJ2-5, the V gene TRBV6-2 or TRBV6-3; D possibly corresponds to TRBD2 (6 bases). Trimming cost V 6 bases and J 4 bases, with 18 bases left between them. The CDR3 consists of 15 residues. Per germline, CDR1 MNHEY and CDR2 SVGEGT. The CDR3 DNA reads as TGTGCCAGCAGACTCCGGGAAGAGGGAGGAGAGACCCAGTACTTC. Its protein is CASRLREEGGETQYF.

The V gene is TRBV4-1, the J gene TRBJ1-1; D is unclear. Trimming cost V 5 bases and J 0 bases, with 10 bases left between them. Germline V gives CDR1 MGHRA, CDR2 YSYEKL. The CDR3 sequence is 14 residues long. CDR3 sequence: CASSARALNTEAFF. The CDR3 coding sequence is TGCGCCAGCAGCGCGAGGGCTTTGAACACTGAAGCTTTCTTT.

This clonotype was counted a few times. A junction boundary mismatches the germline segment, possibly from a read error. The chain links TRBV9 to TRBJ2-1; 9 positions match TRBD2. The CDR3 sequence is 18 residues long. Looked up from germline, CDR1 is SGDLS and CDR2 is YYNGEE. DNA for the CDR3: TGTGCCAGCAGCCCAGCGGGCTCAGCGGGACTAGCATACACTGAGCAGTTCTTC. Encoded protein: CASSPAGSAGLAYTEQFF.

The chain couples TRBV11-1 to TRBJ2-1; no clear D. Germline CDR1 is SGHAT and CDR2 is FQDESV (reference sequence). With 0 bases removed from V and 5 bases from J, the gap between germline ends came to 5 bases. The CDR3 length is 13 residues. CDR3 amino acids: CASSLAANNEQFF. The DNA for the CDR3 is TGTGCCAGCAGCTTAGCAGCTAACAATGAGCAGTTCTTC.

This clonotype was found a few times. The chain uses TRBV5-1 and TRBJ2-2; D unclear. Trimming stripped 1 base from V and 6 bases from J, with 10 bases between. Looked up from germline, CDR1 is SGHRS and CDR2 is YFSETQ. The CDR3 is 14 amino acids. The CDR3 is CASSLFARSGELFF. CDR3 coding DNA: TGCGCCAGCAGCTTGTTCGCTCGGTCCGGGGAGCTGTTTTTT.

The gene calls are TRBV7-2 and TRBJ1-2; 9 bases are a match to TRBD1. The ends lost 3 bases at V and 4 bases at J; junction bases unmatched: 6. The germline V gene encodes CDR1 SGHTA and CDR2 FQGNSA. CDR3 length equals 15 residues. This CDR3 reads CASSFWTGETYGYTF. The CDR3 region has the DNA TGTGCCAGCAGCTTCTGGACAGGGGAGACCTATGGCTACACCTTC.

This clonotype was recorded many times. The rearrangement links TRBV11-2 to TRBJ2-1; D ambiguous. The CDR3 loop spans 11 amino acids. V dropped 3 bases and J dropped 10 bases, with 7 bases sitting between them. The germline gives CDR1 SGHAT, CDR2 FQNNGV. CDR3 nucleotides: TGTGCCAGCAGCTTGTCGGGCGAGCAGTTCTTC. This translates into CASSLSGEQFF. The full variable domain, in which reference TRBV11-2 and TRBJ2-1 provide the parts outside the CDR3, is EAGVAQSPRYKIIEKRQSVAFWCNPISGHATLYWYQQILGQGPKLLIQFQNNGVVDDSQLPKDRFSAERLKGVDSTLKIQPAKLEDSAVYLCASSLSGEQFFGPGTRLTVL.

V and J are TRBV9 and TRBJ1-1, with a tentative D call TRBD1 (5 bases). Trimming took 10 bases from V and 5 from J, leaving 15 bases between them. Germline loops: CDR1 SGDLS, CDR2 YYNGEE. The CDR3 contains 12 residues. The CDR3 DNA reads TGTGCCGGCCGAGTCCGGGGGACTGAAGCTTTCTTT. Protein: CAGRVRGTEAFF.

This clonotype was picked up a small number of times. The chain combines TRBV6-6 with TRBJ1-2, with no clear D. The germline V and J ends were trimmed by 2 bases and 7 bases, with 8 bases remaining between them. In germline, CDR1 is MNHNY, CDR2 SVGAGI (reference sequence). This CDR3 has 12 residues. CDR3 nucleotide sequence: TGTGCCAGCAGTTACGACCTGGGTGGCTACACCTTC. This encodes CASSYDLGGYTF.

In its sample, this clonotype was seen many times. This chain links TRBV27 with TRBJ2-1; 8 bases fit TRBD2. The germline CDR1 and CDR2 sequences are MNHEY and SMNVEV (reference sequence). After removal of 2 bases from V and 4 bases from J, the junction contained 10 bases not matched to a gene. The CDR3 length is 17 residues. Here the CDR3 reads CASSLVSGGSVYNEQFF. CDR3 in DNA: TGTGCCAGCAGTTTAGTCAGCGGGGGTTCGGTATACAATGAGCAGTTCTTC.